Described below is a single T cell receptor (beta chain) sequence and its context. The data belong to a study of blood T cell repertoires in COVID-19. Per the authors' pipeline: Amplification from reference gene primers served as the basis for estimated nucleated cell counts. The method was immunoSEQ multiplex PCR; TCRdb's version includes in-frame clones alone and lacks a portion of them. V and J calls and clone size are those listed in that table; D and trimming were worked out from the DNA. The sample carries hundreds of thousands of clones, 90% recorded once. The cohort comprised adults aged about 18 to 100 years residing in 24 US areas. The specimen sequenced was PBMCs or T cells enriched from blood (not recorded which). The receptor was isolated from a man in his sixties who had recovered from COVID-19.

Here the CDR3 DNA reads TGTGCCAGCAGCTTAGCTGGTCGGGGGGAGCTGTTTTTT. Encoded protein: CASSLAGRGELFF. This chain uses TRBV7-2 with TRBJ2-2; no clear D gene. This CDR3 comprises 13 residues. Trimming left V 0 bases short and J 8 bases short, with 7 bases between. CDR1 is SGHTA, CDR2 FQGNSA, per germline.